This entry lists 19 T cell receptor beta chains sequenced from one sample in a study of shared clonotypes between healthy human individuals. Clones were sequenced by immunoSEQ multiplex PCR, and TCRdb holds only the in-frame ones, with some missing. The sample consists of about 1 million clones, 60% to 80% of them appearing once. The sample comprised memory CD4+ T cells sorted from blood. As to subset: CD45RA-negative fraction. Receptor source: a man between 18 and 35 years old in good health.

This clone is a singleton in its sample. The CDR3 DNA reads as TGTGCCAGCAGCCCGGCGGGAGAAACCGGGGAGCTGTTTTTT. Protein: CASSPAGETGELFF. The genes are TRBV7-2 and TRBJ2-2, with 7 positions matching TRBD2. The V gene's germline CDR1 is SGHTA and CDR2 FQGNSA. V shed 5 bases and J 5 bases; nucleotides not matched to a gene: 5. CDR3 length: 14 residues.

The table lists this clone with a few counts. This chain links TRBV30 with TRBJ1-1; D might be TRBD1 (6 bases). This CDR3 contains 14 residues. Germline V gene sequence: CDR1 GTSNPN, CDR2 SVGIG (reference sequence). V lost 0 bases and J lost 10, with 18 bases in between. In DNA form, the CDR3 reads TGTGCCTGGAGTGTACCGCAGCTCGGGGGCACAGCTTTCTTT. This sequence encodes CAWSVPQLGGTAFF.

On this clone itself: The likely explanation is a read error, given a far larger clone one base away. Other DNA variants within this sample encode the same CDR3. CDR3 bases: TGTGCCAGCAGCTTAGTAGGATACGAGCAGTACTTC. It is translated as CASSLVGYEQYF. The chain combines TRBV11-2 with TRBJ2-7; D ambiguous. CDR1 and CDR2 (germline): SGHAT, FQNNGV. CDR3 length: 12 amino acids. V was pared by 1 base and J by 4 bases, with 5 bases between.

CDR3 nucleotide sequence: TGTGCCAGCCGCGGGACTATCGAACAGTACTTC. Translating gives CASRGTIEQYF. V and J are TRBV27 and TRBJ2-7; 7 positions match TRBD2. The CDR3 has 11 residues. Germline V gene sequence: CDR1 MNHEY, CDR2 SMNVEV (reference sequence). V was clipped by 8 bases and J by 10 bases; unmatched bases: 8.

This chain joins TRBV2 and TRBJ1-1; unclear D gene. Trimming took off 6 bases at V and 7 bases at J, with 15 bases between the two ends. Germline V CDR1 and CDR2: SNHLY, FYNNEI. The CDR3 is 13 residues long. The DNA for the CDR3 is TGTGCCAGCAGACCATATATGGGTGGTGAAGCTTTCTTT. Protein sequence: CASRPYMGGEAFF.

V and J are TRBV19 and TRBJ1-5; tentative D call: TRBD1 (5 bases). CDR1 and CDR2 from the germline V gene are LNHDA and SQIVND (reference sequence). The CDR3 covers 14 residues. V was trimmed by 7 bases and J by 2 bases, leaving 12 bases between them. The DNA for the CDR3 is TGTGCCAGTAACCAGGGTGTCGGCAATCAGCCCCAGCATTTT. This encodes CASNQGVGNQPQHF.

The V call is TRBV6-5, the J call TRBJ1-6; possibly TRBD1 for D (5 bases). Trimming left V 2 bases short and J 6 bases short, with 8 bases between. Germline V gives CDR1 MNHEY, CDR2 SVGAGI. This CDR3 spans 14 amino acids. The CDR3 here is CASSYQGLNSPLHF. The CDR3 DNA follows: TGTGCCAGCAGTTACCAGGGCCTTAATTCACCCCTCCACTTT.

The rearrangement joins TRBV10-3 to TRBJ2-2; no definite D call. The CDR3 totals 16 residues. Per germline, CDR1 ENHRY and CDR2 SYGVKD. The germline V and J ends were trimmed by 0 bases and 1 base, with 9 bases remaining between them. CDR3 sequence reads: CAISESVSLNTGELFF. DNA for the CDR3: TGTGCCATCAGTGAGTCGGTCTCCCTGAACACCGGGGAGCTGTTTTTT.

The chain is built from TRBV18 and TRBJ1-3; D is possibly TRBD1 (5 bases). Germline V gene sequence: CDR1 KGHSH, CDR2 LQKENI. The CDR3 runs 16 residues. V was clipped by 1 base and J by 6 bases, with 16 bases between them. CDR3 protein: CASSPQRGLTENTIYF. CDR3 bases: TGTGCCAGCTCACCACAGAGGGGATTAACTGAAAACACCATATATTTT.

The rearrangement uses TRBV20-1 and TRBJ1-1, with D possibly TRBD1 on 5 matching bases. The V gene lost 5 bases and the J gene lost 10 bases, with 14 bases spanning the gap. From germline, CDR1 is DFQATT and CDR2 SNEGSKA (reference sequence). The CDR3 consists of 11 residues. DNA for the CDR3: TGCAGTGCTCCTGACAGCTTAGTAGCTTTCTTT. Its protein is CSAPDSLVAFF.

The CDR3 reads CAISALGGVNTGELFF. As DNA, the CDR3 is TGTGCCATCAGTGCCTTGGGGGGGGTGAACACCGGGGAGCTGTTTTTT. V is TRBV10-3 and J is TRBJ2-2; 7 nucleotides match TRBD2. Germline CDR1 ENHRY, CDR2 SYGVKD. The CDR3 extends over 16 amino acids. Trimming removed 4 bases from V and 1 base from J; junction bases left unmatched: 6.

The table lists this clone with a few counts. The chain couples TRBV20-1 to TRBJ2-1, with TRBD2 identical over 7 bases. Germline CDR1 reads DFQATT; CDR2 reads SNEGSKA (reference sequence). Losses at the gene ends were 5 bases for V and 12 bases for J; bases not matched to a gene: 7. CDR3 size: 11 residues. CDR3 in DNA: TGCAGTGCTTTTAGCGGGCAGCGGCAGTTCTTC. Protein product: CSAFSGQRQFF.

This clone was counted only a few times. The rearrangement links TRBV11-2 to TRBJ1-2, with a possible D match to TRBD1 (5 bases). V lost 0 bases to trimming and J lost 4 bases, with 6 bases between them. The CDR3 sequence is 13 residues long. Germline assignment: CDR1 SGHAT and CDR2 FQNNGV. DNA for the CDR3: TGTGCCAGCAGCTTAGACAGGGTCTATGGCTACACCTTC. Translation: CASSLDRVYGYTF.

Here the CDR3 reads CAISPSSGSSYEQYF. DNA of the CDR3: TGTGCCATCAGTCCTTCTAGCGGGAGCTCCTACGAGCAGTACTTC. V is TRBV10-3 and J is TRBJ2-7; 10 nucleotides line up with TRBD2. V gave up 5 bases and J gave up 0 bases; unmatched junction bases: 4. Looked up from germline, CDR1 is ENHRY and CDR2 is SYGVKD. This CDR3 has 15 residues.

This clone was counted many times. J is TRBJ1-2 and V is TRBV30; a weak D match, TRBD1 (5 bases). Germline V CDR1 and CDR2: GTSNPN, SVGIG (reference sequence). V gave up 2 bases and J gave up 2 bases, with 12 bases separating them. The CDR3 is 14 amino acids. CDR3 sequence reads: CAWSRTSGNYGYTF. The CDR3 coding sequence is TGTGCCTGGAGTAGGACAAGCGGAAACTATGGCTACACCTTC. The full variable domain, completed using reference TRBV30 and TRBJ1-2, is SQTIHQWPATLVQPVGSPLSLECTVEGTSNPNLYWYRQAAGRGLQLLFYSVGIGQISSEVPQNLSASRPQDRQFILSSKKLLLSDSGFYLCAWSRTSGNYGYTFGSGTRLTVV.

The chain employs TRBV30 and TRBJ1-5, with D tentatively TRBD1 (5 bases). This CDR3 spans 15 amino acids. Trimming shortened V by 0 bases and J by 2 bases, and 11 bases separated the two germline ends. CDR1 and CDR2 (germline): GTSNPN, SVGIG (reference sequence). The CDR3 loop is CAWSVSGTGNQPQHF. The CDR3 bases are TGTGCCTGGAGTGTTTCAGGGACCGGCAATCAGCCCCAGCATTTT.

This chain connects TRBV25-1 to TRBJ1-4; D uncertain. Between the trimmed V and J ends, which lost 6 bases and 0 bases, there was a span of 8 bases. Germline CDR1 is MGHDK and CDR2 is SYGVNS. CDR3 length: 14 amino acids. The CDR3 loop reads CASRETATNEKLFF. CDR3 DNA: TGTGCCAGCAGAGAGACTGCAACTAATGAAAAACTGTTTTTT. The full variable domain, its missing parts supplied by reference TRBV25-1 and TRBJ1-4, is EADIYQTPRYLVIGTGKKITLECSQTMGHDKMYWYQQDPGMELHLIHYSYGVNSTEKGDLSSESTVSRIRTEHFPLTLESARPSHTSQYLCASRETATNEKLFFGSGTQLSVL.

The chain employs TRBV9 and TRBJ1-1; D is ambiguous. CDR1 is SGDLS, CDR2 YYNGEE, per germline. The CDR3 extends over 13 amino acids. The V end lost 2 bases, the J end lost 3 bases, and 8 bases lay between the germline ends. CDR3 sequence: CASSVDGDTEAFF. The CDR3 nucleotides read TGTGCCAGCAGCGTTGACGGCGACACTGAAGCTTTCTTT.

The table lists this clone with a count of one. Other nucleotide sequences in the sample specify the same CDR3. This chain links TRBV5-4 with TRBJ1-5, with D possibly matching TRBD1 (5 bases). The CDR3 contains 14 residues. The ends were cut back, 1 base at V and 6 bases at J, with 11 bases in the middle. Germline CDR1 SGHNT, CDR2 YYREEE (reference sequence). The CDR3, as DNA: TGTGCCAGCAGCTTGATGGGGGACGGTCAGCCCCAGCATTTT. Protein: CASSLMGDGQPQHF.